This T cell receptor (beta chain) was recorded in a study of blood T cell repertoires in COVID-19. Germline V gene sequence: CDR1 SGHAT, CDR2 FQDESV (reference sequence). CDR3 length: 15 amino acids. V was trimmed by 4 bases and J by 1 base, leaving 12 bases between them. The authors' processing: Amplifying reference gene primers gave estimates of nucleated cell counts. Sequencing was performed with immunoSEQ multiplex PCR; in TCRdb, only in-frame clones are kept and a portion is missing. The V and J calls and the clone size are those of that table, but D and trimming were determined from the DNA. Of fewer than 35,000 clones detected, less than 85% appear once; the ten largest clones hold roughly 2%.

The source is a man aged 80 or over with active or convalescent COVID-19. The sample was peripheral blood. V and J are TRBV11-1 and TRBJ2-3; D remains ambiguous. CDR3 sequence: CASSSRVQRTDTQYF. The CDR3 DNA reads as TGTGCCAGCAGCTCCCGGGTCCAACGCACAGATACGCAGTATTTT.